Below, one TCR beta chain is given with its context. The data were obtained in a study of long-term antiretroviral therapy in people with HIV. Researchers report immunoSEQ v3.0 was run at survey level. TCRdb keeps only in-frame clones here, not all; method: immunoSEQ multiplex PCR. The table has about 17,000 clones, around four fifths seen once. The input for sequencing was unsorted PBMCs, taken 0.3 years after starting antiretroviral therapy. The sequence derives from a young man with HIV.

CDR3 nucleotide sequence: TGTGCCAGTAGTATAGGGACAGCAAATACGCAGTATTTT. It codes for CASSIGTANTQYF. The chain uses TRBV19 and TRBJ2-3, with D maybe TRBD1 (6 bases). The germline V gene has CDR1 LNHDA and CDR2 SQIVND (reference sequence). This CDR3 contains 13 residues. Between the trimmed V and J ends, which lost 1 base and 7 bases, there was a span of 9 bases.